These 15 T cell receptor beta chains share one sample of origin, sequenced in a study of T-cell memory formation after mild COVID-19. Each CDR3 protein is one row after TCRdb ran MiXCR on the 5' RACE reads. The repertoire holds some 250,000 distinct CDR3 sequences, with 8% to 9.5% as singletons. The sample was PBMCs or a T cell subset sorted from them (not recorded which). The receptors here all came from a man between 18 and 35 years old who had mild COVID-19 (a few samples of this study predate the infection). Cell type and time point are not known.

This clonotype was detected a few times. This sequence joins TRBV6-1 and TRBJ2-1; D is uncertain. Per the germline V gene, CDR1 is MNHNS and CDR2 is SASEGT. Trimming stripped 0 bases from V and 3 bases from J, with 12 bases between. CDR3 length equals 16 residues. This CDR3 is CASSEAYRGYYNEQFF. The CDR3 DNA reads TGTGCCAGCAGTGAAGCATACCGAGGTTACTACAATGAGCAGTTCTTC.

The rearrangement uses TRBV5-1 and TRBJ1-6; perhaps TRBD1 as D (5 bases). Trimming removed 3 bases from V and 10 bases from J, with 14 bases in between. The CDR3 contains 14 residues. Germline-derived CDR1 and CDR2 are SGHRS and YFSETQ. CDR3 sequence reads: CASSSGTATSPLHF. The CDR3 DNA reads TGCGCCAGCAGCTCCGGGACGGCGACGTCACCCCTCCACTTT.

This clonotype was seen only a few times. V usage is TRBV6-5 and J usage is TRBJ1-6; 11 nucleotides align to TRBD1. The CDR3 runs 15 residues. The germline V gene encodes CDR1 MNHEY and CDR2 SVGAGI. Trimming cost V 6 bases and J 9 bases; bases outside gene matches: 7. In nucleotides, the CDR3 is TGTGCCAGCAGCTTTAGGGGGACAGGGGGTTCACCCCTCCACTTT. Translated, it gives CASSFRGTGGSPLHF.

This clonotype was detected a few times. V usage is TRBV20-1 and J usage is TRBJ2-1; D may match TRBD1 or TRBD2 (5 bases each). V lost 3 bases and J lost 1, with 10 bases in between. CDR3 length: 14 amino acids. Germline CDR1 reads DFQATT; CDR2 reads SNEGSKA (reference sequence). In nucleotides, the CDR3 is TGCAGTGCTAGGGGGGAGAAATCCTACAATGAGCAGTTCTTC. This sequence encodes CSARGEKSYNEQFF.

This clonotype was counted between two and nine times. The rearrangement uses TRBV5-5 and TRBJ2-1; 8 nucleotides agree with TRBD1. V trimming: 4 bases; J trimming: 3 bases; junction bases outside the gene matches: 6. The CDR3 length is 15 residues. CDR1 is SGHKS and CDR2 is YYEKEE in the germline V gene (reference sequence). CDR3 protein: CASSQEDRGYNEQFF. The CDR3 DNA reads TGTGCCAGCAGCCAGGAAGACAGGGGCTACAATGAGCAGTTCTTC.

This clonotype appeared a few times. The rearrangement joins TRBV7-3 to TRBJ2-1, with 7 bases fitting TRBD1. This CDR3 region has 15 residues. In germline, CDR1 is SGHTA, CDR2 FQGTGA. Trimming at V came to 6 bases and at J to 4 bases, leaving 9 bases not matched to a gene. The CDR3 region is CASSLTGTAYNEQFF. In nucleotides, the CDR3 is TGTGCCAGCAGTTTGACCGGGACAGCATACAATGAGCAGTTCTTC.

This chain connects TRBV19 to TRBJ2-2, with a possible D match to TRBD1 (5 bases). Looked up from germline, CDR1 is LNHDA and CDR2 is SQIVND (reference sequence). Trimming removed 5 bases at V and 2 bases at J, with 27 bases between. The CDR3 runs to 20 residues. The CDR3 protein is CASSPPLGLGLRGNTGELFF. In DNA, the CDR3 is TGTGCCAGTAGTCCCCCTCTGGGCCTAGGCCTAAGGGGTAACACCGGGGAGCTGTTTTTT. The full variable domain, its missing parts supplied by reference TRBV19 and TRBJ2-2, is DGGITQSPKYLFRKEGQNVTLSCEQNLNHDAMYWYRQDPGQGLRLIYYSQIVNDFQKGDIAEGYSVSREKKESFPLTVTSAQKNPTAFYLCASSPPLGLGLRGNTGELFFGEGSRLTVL.

The chain recombines TRBV7-2 with TRBJ1-4, with D perhaps matching TRBD1 (5 bases). Trimming removed 1 base from V and 7 bases from J, with 13 bases in between. This CDR3 region has 15 residues. The germline V gene encodes CDR1 SGHTA and CDR2 FQGNSA. The CDR3 DNA reads as TGTGCCAGCAGCTTAGGCGGGATGAGGGGTGAAAAACTGTTTTTT. This sequence encodes CASSLGGMRGEKLFF. The full variable domain, rest sourced from reference TRBV7-2 and TRBJ1-4, is GAGVSQSPSNKVTEKGKDVELRCDPISGHTALYWYRQSLGQGLEFLIYFQGNSAPDKSGLPSDRFSAERTGGSVSTLTIQRTQQEDSAVYLCASSLGGMRGEKLFFGSGTQLSVL.

At least ten counts were recorded for this clonotype. The chain has TRBV20-1 and TRBJ2-1; 8 bases match TRBD1. Trimming took 8 bases from V and 15 from J; bases not matched to a gene: 15. The CDR3 covers 12 residues. The germline CDR1 and CDR2 sequences are DFQATT and SNEGSKA (reference sequence). In nucleotides, the CDR3 is TGCAGTCCGAATTTTTGGACAGGGTCTCCGTTCTTC. Its protein product is CSPNFWTGSPFF.

The V gene is TRBV6-5, the J gene TRBJ1-1, with D possibly matching TRBD1 (5 bases). This CDR3 region has 15 residues. V was pared by 6 bases and J by 1 base, with 15 bases between. Germline CDR1 MNHEY, CDR2 SVGAGI. The CDR3 region is CASSPVRGKNTEAFF. The CDR3 DNA reads as TGTGCCAGCAGCCCGGTTAGGGGAAAGAACACTGAAGCTTTCTTT.

V gene TRBV10-3 combines with J gene TRBJ1-5; TRBD1 is a possible D gene (5 bases). Germline assignment: CDR1 ENHRY and CDR2 SYGVKD. Trimming pared 4 bases from V and 2 bases from J, leaving 9 bases between. The CDR3 has 14 residues. For the CDR3, the DNA is TGTGCCATCAGTGGCAGGGAAGGCAATCAGCCCCAGCATTTT. This translates into CAISGREGNQPQHF.

CDR3 sequence (DNA): TGCGCCAGCTCCCCCCAGGGCCAAGAGACCCAGTACTTC. As protein: CASSPQGQETQYF. The chain joins TRBV5-1 to TRBJ2-5, with a tentative D call TRBD1 (5 bases). The V end was cut by 7 bases, the J end by 1 base, with 11 bases between. The germline V gene has CDR1 SGHRS and CDR2 YFSETQ. The CDR3 spans 13 residues.

This clonotype came up a few times. The J gene is TRBJ1-6, the V gene TRBV6-5; D unresolved. From germline, CDR1 is MNHEY and CDR2 SVGAGI. This CDR3 contains 14 residues. The V and J ends lost 0 bases and 3 bases respectively, with 3 bases between them. CDR3 bases: TGTGCCAGCAGTTACTCGAACTATAATTCACCCCTCCACTTT. Amino acid sequence: CASSYSNYNSPLHF.

The chain's CDR3 is CSAALRQGKYEQYF. CDR3 sequence (DNA): TGCAGTGCTGCTCTCAGACAGGGAAAGTACGAGCAGTACTTC. J is TRBJ2-7 and V is TRBV20-1; TRBD1 matches 7 bases. Germline V gives CDR1 DFQATT, CDR2 SNEGSKA (reference sequence). CDR3 length equals 14 residues. The ends lost 5 bases at V and 4 bases at J; junction bases unmatched: 11.

The chain recombines TRBV7-2 with TRBJ2-7; the match to TRBD2 covers 7 bases. With V trimmed by 1 base and J by 3 bases, 9 bases remained unmatched. CDR3 length equals 16 residues. The germline V gene has CDR1 SGHTA and CDR2 FQGNSA. Here the CDR3 DNA reads TGTGCCAGCAGCTTAGTATGGGGCGGACTAGGCTACGAGCAGTACGTC. Encoded protein: CASSLVWGGLGYEQYV.